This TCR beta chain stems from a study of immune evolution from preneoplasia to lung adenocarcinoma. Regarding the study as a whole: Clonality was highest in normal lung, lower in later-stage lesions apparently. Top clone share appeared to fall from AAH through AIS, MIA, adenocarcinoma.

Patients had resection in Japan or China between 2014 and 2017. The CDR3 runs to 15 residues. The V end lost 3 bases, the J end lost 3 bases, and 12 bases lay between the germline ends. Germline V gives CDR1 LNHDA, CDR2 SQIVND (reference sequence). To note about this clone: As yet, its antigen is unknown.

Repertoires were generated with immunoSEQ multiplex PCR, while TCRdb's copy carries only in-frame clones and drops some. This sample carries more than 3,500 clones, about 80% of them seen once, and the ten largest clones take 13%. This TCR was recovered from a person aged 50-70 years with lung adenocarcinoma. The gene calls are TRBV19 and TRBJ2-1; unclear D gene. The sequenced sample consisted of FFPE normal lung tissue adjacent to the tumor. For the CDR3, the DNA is TGTGCCAGTAGTATTAAGGCAGGAATCTACAATGAGCAGTTCTTC. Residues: CASSIKAGIYNEQFF.